This is a list of T cell receptor beta chains from one sample in a study of blood T cell repertoires in COVID-19. Libraries were prepared by immunoSEQ multiplex PCR; TCRdb keeps only in-frame clonotypes and omits some of them. The table records some 450,000 clones, roughly 90% of them present only once. Specimen: peripheral blood. The receptors originated from a man between 18 and 35 years old with COVID-19, enrolled during active disease. The CDR3 runs from the conserved cysteine through the conserved F or W. A D gene is named only where the DNA matches it firmly. Clone size is given for some rows only: seen once, a few or many times, or a class if the clone is expanded.

TRBJ1-1,once,.,TRBV27,CASSFKTGTEAFF,TGTGCCAGCAGTTTCAAAACAGGCACTGAAGCTTTCTTT
TRBJ2-1,.,TRBD2,TRBV19,CASSGTRRSWDEQFF,TGTGCCAGTAGTGGGACTAGACGGTCGTGGGATGAGCAGTTCTTC
TRBJ2-1,.,.,TRBV4-2,CASSHVRDIRYNEQFF,TGTGCCAGCAGCCATGTACGGGACATTCGGTACAATGAGCAGTTCTTC
TRBJ1-1,.,.,TRBV19,CASSFQGPKNTEAFF,TGTGCCAGTAGTTTCCAGGGGCCTAAGAACACTGAAGCTTTCTTT
TRBJ2-5,.,.,TRBV4-1,CASSHVAEETQYF,TGCGCCAGCAGCCACGTAGCGGAAGAGACCCAGTACTTC
TRBJ2-3,.,TRBD2,TRBV7-9,CASSYPLAVRGTDTQYF,TGTGCCAGCAGCTACCCTCTAGCGGTCCGAGGCACAGATACGCAGTATTTT
TRBJ2-7,.,TRBD1,TRBV25-1,CASSLDRGGWEQYF,TGTGCCAGCAGCCTGGACAGGGGAGGATGGGAGCAGTACTTC
TRBJ2-1,.,TRBD1,TRBV5-8,CASSLPGQGVNEQFF,TGTGCCAGCAGCTTGCCTGGACAGGGAGTCAATGAGCAGTTCTTC
TRBJ2-1,.,TRBD2,TRBV2,CASNWGGDEQFF,TGTGCCAGCAATTGGGGGGGGGATGAGCAGTTCTTC
TRBJ2-3,.,.,TRBV13,CASSLDQSDTQYF,TGTGCCAGCAGCTTAGACCAGTCGGATACGCAGTATTTT
TRBJ2-3,.,TRBD1,TRBV7-9,CASSYRGQGTDTQYF,TGTGCCAGCAGCTACAGGGGGCAGGGCACAGATACGCAGTATTTT
TRBJ1-5,.,.,TRBV12-3/TRBV12-4,CASSPGHNQPQHF,TGTGCCAGCAGCCCGGGACATAATCAGCCCCAGCATTTT
TRBJ1-1,.,TRBD1,TRBV9,CASSVDKDRGNTEAFF,TGTGCCAGCAGCGTAGATAAGGACAGGGGAAACACTGAAGCTTTCTTT
TRBJ2-7,.,.,TRBV2,CASSLETFSYEQYF,TGTGCCAGCTCTTTAGAGACTTTCAGTTACGAGCAGTACTTC
TRBJ1-2,.,TRBD1,TRBV30,CAWSNGTGVYGYTF,TGTGCCTGGAGTAACGGGACAGGGGTCTATGGCTACACCTTC
TRBJ2-1,.,TRBD2,TRBV10-2,CASRTSGDYNEQFF,TGCGCCAGCAGGACTAGCGGGGACTACAATGAGCAGTTCTTC
TRBJ2-1,.,TRBD2,TRBV5-5,CASSSLVAGGTNEQFF,TGTGCCAGCAGCTCCCTAGTAGCGGGGGGGACGAATGAGCAGTTCTTC
TRBJ1-6,.,.,TRBV5-5,CASSVFGPGGYSPLHF,TGTGCCAGCAGCGTCTTCGGTCCGGGTGGATATTCACCCCTCCACTTT
TRBJ2-2,.,.,TRBV5-6,CASSFQVPGELFF,TGTGCCAGCAGCTTCCAGGTACCCGGGGAGCTGTTTTTT
TRBJ1-6,few,.,TRBV10-3,CANSAGAGNSPLHF,TGTGCCAATAGTGCGGGGGCGGGCAATTCACCCCTCCACTTT
TRBJ1-4,.,TRBD1,TRBV19,CASRDRGSEKLFF,TGTGCCAGTAGAGACAGGGGGAGTGAAAAACTGTTTTTT
TRBJ2-7,.,TRBD1,TRBV5-4,CASSQDDPGQGNDEQYF,TGTGCCAGCAGCCAAGATGACCCGGGACAGGGCAACGACGAGCAGTACTTC
TRBJ2-2,.,.,TRBV7-2,CASSLVEGSGELFF,TGTGCCAGCAGCTTAGTGGAGGGTTCCGGGGAGCTGTTTTTT
TRBJ2-1,.,.,TRBV19,CASSIGQGTRGEQFF,TGTGCCAGTAGTATTGGGCAGGGCACCCGCGGTGAGCAGTTCTTC
TRBJ2-5,once,TRBD2,TRBV7-9,CATTPGLAGGAETQYF,TGTGCCACCACTCCGGGACTAGCGGGGGGGGCAGAGACCCAGTACTTC
TRBJ1-3,.,.,TRBV7-2,CASSPMARAGNTIYF,TGTGCCAGCAGCCCCATGGCCAGGGCAGGAAACACCATATATTTT
TRBJ2-5,.,.,TRBV5-1,CASSLGDYQETQYF,TGCGCCAGCAGCTTGGGTGACTACCAAGAGACCCAGTACTTC
TRBJ2-7,.,.,TRBV5-8,CASSLGLASGLEQYF,TGTGCCAGCAGCTTGGGGCTAGCTTCGGGTTTAGAGCAGTACTTC
TRBJ2-7,.,.,TRBV4-1,CASSNPHSYEQYF,TGCGCCAGCAGCAATCCACACTCCTACGAGCAGTACTTC
TRBJ2-7,.,.,TRBV6-1,CASSAPQLSGASHEQYF,TGTGCCAGCAGTGCCCCCCAATTGAGCGGAGCTAGCCACGAGCAGTACTTC
TRBJ2-3,.,.,TRBV27,CASSFRTASTDTQYF,TGTGCCAGCAGTTTCCGGACAGCTAGCACAGATACGCAGTATTTT
TRBJ1-5,.,.,TRBV6-6,CASSYTGRDQPQHF,TGTGCCAGCAGTTACACGGGGAGGGATCAGCCCCAGCATTTT
TRBJ1-4,.,.,TRBV2,CASTGGVGNEKLFF,TGTGCCAGCACGGGGGGGGTTGGGAATGAAAAACTGTTTTTT